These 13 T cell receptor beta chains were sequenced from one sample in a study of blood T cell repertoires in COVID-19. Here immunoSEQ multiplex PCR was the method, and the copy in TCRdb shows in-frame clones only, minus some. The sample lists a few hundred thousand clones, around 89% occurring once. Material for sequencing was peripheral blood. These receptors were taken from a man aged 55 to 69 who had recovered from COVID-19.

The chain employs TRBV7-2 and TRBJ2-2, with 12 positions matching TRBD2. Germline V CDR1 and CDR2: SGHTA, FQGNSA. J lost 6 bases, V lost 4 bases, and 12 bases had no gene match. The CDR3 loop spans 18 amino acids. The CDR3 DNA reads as TGTGCCAGCAGCTCACCGGGACTAGCGGGTGCAGCGGCCGGGGAGCTGTTTTTT. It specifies CASSSPGLAGAAAGELFF.

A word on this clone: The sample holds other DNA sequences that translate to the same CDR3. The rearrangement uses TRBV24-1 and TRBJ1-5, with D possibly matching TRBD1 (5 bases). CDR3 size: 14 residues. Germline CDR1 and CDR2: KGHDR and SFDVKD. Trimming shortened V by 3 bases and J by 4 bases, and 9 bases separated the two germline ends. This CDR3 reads CATSDLDTNQPQHF. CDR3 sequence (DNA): TGTGCCACCAGTGATCTGGACACAAATCAGCCCCAGCATTTT.

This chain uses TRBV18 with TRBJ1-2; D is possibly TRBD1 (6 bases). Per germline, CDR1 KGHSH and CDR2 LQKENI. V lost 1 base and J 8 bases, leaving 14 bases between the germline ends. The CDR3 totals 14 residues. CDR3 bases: TGTGCCAGCTCACCACTTGGGGTCAGGGGCGGCTACACCTTC. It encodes CASSPLGVRGGYTF. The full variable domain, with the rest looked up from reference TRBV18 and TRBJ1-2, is NAGVMQNPRHLVRRRGQEARLRCSPMKGHSHVYWYRQLPEEGLKFMVYLQKENIIDESGMPKERFSAEFPKEGPSILRIQQVVRGDSAAYFCASSPLGVRGGYTFGSGTRLTVV.

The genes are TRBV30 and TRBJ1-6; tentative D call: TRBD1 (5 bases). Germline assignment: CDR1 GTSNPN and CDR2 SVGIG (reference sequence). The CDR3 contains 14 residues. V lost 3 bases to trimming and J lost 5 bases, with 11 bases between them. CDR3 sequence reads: CAWRRGGNNSPLHF. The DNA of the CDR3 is TGTGCCTGGAGAAGGGGCGGGAATAATTCACCCCTCCACTTT.

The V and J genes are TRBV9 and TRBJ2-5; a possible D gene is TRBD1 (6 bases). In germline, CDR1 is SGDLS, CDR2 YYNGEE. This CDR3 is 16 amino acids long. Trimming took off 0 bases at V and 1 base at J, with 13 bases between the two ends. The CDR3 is CASSVALEDSQETQYF. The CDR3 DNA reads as TGTGCCAGCAGCGTAGCCTTGGAGGACAGCCAAGAGACCCAGTACTTC.

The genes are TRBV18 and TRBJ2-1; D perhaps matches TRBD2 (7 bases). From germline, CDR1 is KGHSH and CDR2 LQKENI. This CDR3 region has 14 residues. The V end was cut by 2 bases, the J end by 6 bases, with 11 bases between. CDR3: CASSPTGGLNEQFF. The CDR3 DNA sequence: TGTGCCAGCTCACCAACCGGGGGGCTCAATGAGCAGTTCTTC.

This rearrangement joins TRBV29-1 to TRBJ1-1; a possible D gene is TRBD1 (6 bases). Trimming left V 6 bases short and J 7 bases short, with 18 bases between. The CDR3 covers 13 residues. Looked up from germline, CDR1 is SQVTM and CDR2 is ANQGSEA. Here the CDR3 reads CSVGQSDLNEAFF. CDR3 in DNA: TGCAGCGTCGGACAGTCGGACCTCAATGAAGCTTTCTTT.

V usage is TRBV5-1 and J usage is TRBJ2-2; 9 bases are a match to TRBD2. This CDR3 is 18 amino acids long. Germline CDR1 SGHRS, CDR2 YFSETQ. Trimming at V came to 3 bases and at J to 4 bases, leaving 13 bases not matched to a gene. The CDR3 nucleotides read TGCGCCAGCAGCTGGGGACAGACTAGCGGACTCGCCACCGGGGAGCTGTTTTTT. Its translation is CASSWGQTSGLATGELFF.

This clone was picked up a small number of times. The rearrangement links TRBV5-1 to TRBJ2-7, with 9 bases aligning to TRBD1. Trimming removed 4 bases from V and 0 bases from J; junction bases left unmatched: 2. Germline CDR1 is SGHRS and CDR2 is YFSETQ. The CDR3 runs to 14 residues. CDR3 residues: CASSGTGSSYEQYF. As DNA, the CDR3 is TGCGCCAGCAGCGGGACAGGGAGCTCCTACGAGCAGTACTTC.

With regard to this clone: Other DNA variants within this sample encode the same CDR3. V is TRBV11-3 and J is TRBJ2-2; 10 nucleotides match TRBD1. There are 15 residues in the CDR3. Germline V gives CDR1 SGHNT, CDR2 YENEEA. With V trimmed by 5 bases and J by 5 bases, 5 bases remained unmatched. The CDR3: CASSLGTGDTGELFF. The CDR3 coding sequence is TGTGCCAGCAGCCTCGGGACAGGGGATACCGGGGAGCTGTTTTTT.

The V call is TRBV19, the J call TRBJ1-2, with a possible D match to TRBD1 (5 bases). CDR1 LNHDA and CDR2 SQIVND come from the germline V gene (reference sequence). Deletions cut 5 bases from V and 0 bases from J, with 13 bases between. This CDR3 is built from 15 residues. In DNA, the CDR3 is TGTGCCAGTAGTTCGACAGCAGCTCCTAACTATGGCTACACCTTC. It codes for CASSSTAAPNYGYTF.

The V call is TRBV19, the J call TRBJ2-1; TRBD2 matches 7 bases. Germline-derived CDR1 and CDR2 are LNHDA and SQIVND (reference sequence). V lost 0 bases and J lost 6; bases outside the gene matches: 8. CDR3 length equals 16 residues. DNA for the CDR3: TGTGCCAGTAGTATAGATCTCCGGACTAGGGGCAATGAGCAGTTCTTC. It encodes CASSIDLRTRGNEQFF.

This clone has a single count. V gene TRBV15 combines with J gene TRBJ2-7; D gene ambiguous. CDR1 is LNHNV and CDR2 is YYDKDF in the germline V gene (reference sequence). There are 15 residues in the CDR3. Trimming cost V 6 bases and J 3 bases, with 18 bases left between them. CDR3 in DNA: TGTGCCACCAGTCCTCAGAGAGGCTCCTTCTACGAGCAGTACTTC. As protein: CATSPQRGSFYEQYF.